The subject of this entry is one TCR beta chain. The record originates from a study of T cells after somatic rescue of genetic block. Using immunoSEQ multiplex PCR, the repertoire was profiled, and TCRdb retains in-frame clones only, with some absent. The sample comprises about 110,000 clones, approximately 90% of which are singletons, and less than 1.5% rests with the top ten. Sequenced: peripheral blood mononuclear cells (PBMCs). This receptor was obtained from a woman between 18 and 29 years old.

CDR3: CASRRNNEQFF. Written as DNA, the CDR3 is TGTGCCAGCAGACGCAACAATGAGCAGTTCTTC. The rearrangement uses TRBV27 and TRBJ2-1, with D uncertain. In germline, CDR1 is MNHEY, CDR2 SMNVEV (reference sequence). There are 11 residues in the CDR3. Trimming cost V 6 bases and J 5 bases, with 5 bases left between them.